This TCR beta chain was identified in a study of T cell responses to AZD1222 COVID-19 vaccine. The CDR3 has 13 amino acids. Germline V gene data show CDR1 as MNHEY and CDR2 as SMNVEV (reference sequence). Trimming took off 5 bases at V and 2 bases at J, with 10 bases between the two ends. Data came from immunoSEQ multiplex PCR; TCRdb stores just in-frame clones and leaves some out. The table records 90,000 to 120,000 clones, roughly 90% of them present only once. The TCR comes from an adult in good health. The V call is TRBV27, the J call TRBJ2-7; D possibly corresponds to TRBD1 (6 bases). Sequencing was performed on peripheral blood, taken on day 0 of AZD1222 vaccination. This chain's CDR3 is CASSRTETYEQYF. The CDR3 bases are TGTGCCAGCAGTAGGACAGAAACCTACGAGCAGTACTTC.